This T cell receptor (beta chain) came from a study of shared clonotypes between healthy human individuals. Study as a whole: The cohort had a couple of women and a few men, ages 18 to 49. Each donor's CD8 memory used one plate, CD8 naive two, each CD4 subset three.

V was clipped by 6 bases and J by 2 bases, with 16 bases between them. The CDR3 totals 15 residues. Germline values: CDR1 SEHNR, CDR2 FQNEAQ (reference sequence). Within Nashville, Tennessee resided all donors, each a Caucasian adult. Method: immunoSEQ multiplex PCR; TCRdb's copy keeps in-frame clones and lacks some. In the table there are about 2.4 million clones, approximately 93% of which are singletons. The gene calls are TRBV7-9 and TRBJ1-2; D call uncertain. Material: naive CD4+ T cells from PBMCs. Subset noted: CD45RA+ positively selected. This TCR was recovered from a man aged 18-30 years in good health. Some clones in this sample may be carry-over from other donors' samples. This CDR3 is CASRAPVLENYGYTF. CDR3 nucleotides: TGTGCCAGCAGGGCGCCGGTACTAGAAAACTATGGCTACACCTTC.